Shown below are 6 T cell receptor beta chains from a single sample sequenced in a study of cytomegalovirus exposure and HLA in healthy donors. 13 Jbeta primers and 60 Vbeta primers were used for the PCR. Profiled with immunoSEQ multiplex PCR; TCRdb holds only in-frame clones, not every one. The data show 100,000 to 150,000 clones, about 78% seen once. Sequencing was carried out using PBMCs. These receptors were obtained from a female donor in good health and CMV-seronegative.

V usage is TRBV6-5 and J usage is TRBJ2-1; maybe TRBD2 (7 bases). The V end lost 8 bases, the J end lost 7 bases, and 9 bases lay between the germline ends. There are 11 residues in the CDR3. The germline V gene encodes CDR1 MNHEY and CDR2 SVGAGI. The CDR3 region is CASGRGNEQFF. DNA for the CDR3: TGTGCCAGCGGGAGGGGGAATGAGCAGTTCTTC.

V is TRBV9 and J is TRBJ1-2, with 7 positions matching TRBD1. This CDR3 is built from 16 residues. With 0 bases clipped from V and 0 bases from J, the junction kept 5 bases outside the gene matches. CDR1 is SGDLS and CDR2 is YYNGEE in the germline V gene. CDR3 DNA: TGTGCCAGCAGCGTAGCTATAACAGGGGCTAACTATGGCTACACCTTC. This encodes CASSVAITGANYGYTF.

V usage is TRBV18 and J usage is TRBJ1-3; no clear D gene. Germline V CDR1 and CDR2: KGHSH, LQKENI. Trimming took 6 bases from V and 0 from J, leaving 18 bases between them. The CDR3 totals 17 residues. The CDR3 spells CASSRLGPGSSGNTIYF. The CDR3 DNA sequence: TGTGCCAGCTCCCGGCTAGGCCCCGGAAGCTCTGGAAACACCATATATTTT. Filled out from reference TRBV18 and TRBJ1-3, the complete variable domain reads NAGVMQNPRHLVRRRGQEARLRCSPMKGHSHVYWYRQLPEEGLKFMVYLQKENIIDESGMPKERFSAEFPKEGPSILRIQQVVRGDSAAYFCASSRLGPGSSGNTIYFGEGSWLTVV.

The chain employs TRBV12-2 and TRBJ1-2; the table's D call TRBD1 went unverified against the DNA. TRBV12-2 is listed as a pseudogene. The CDR3 extends over 16 amino acids. The CDR3 loop reads CASRPHHRGQRYGYTF. The CDR3 DNA reads as TGTGCAAGTCGCCCTCACCACAGGGGGCAGCGCTATGGCTACACCTTC.

The chain combines TRBV11-3 with TRBJ2-3; maybe TRBD2 (6 bases). CDR3 length equals 15 residues. The ends were cut back, 1 base at V and 1 base at J, with 9 bases in the middle. Germline V gene lookup returns CDR1 SGHNT and CDR2 YENEEA. CDR3 sequence: CASSLGGLRTDTQYF. The CDR3, as DNA: TGTGCCAGCAGCTTAGGGGGACTCCGCACAGATACGCAGTATTTT.

This rearrangement joins TRBV7-2 to TRBJ2-3; 7 positions agree with TRBD1. The CDR3 has 15 residues. V lost 5 bases and J lost 0; bases outside the gene matches: 5. Germline V gene lookup returns CDR1 SGHTA and CDR2 FQGNSA. This CDR3 reads CASSAVGQSTDTQYF. In nucleotides, the CDR3 is TGTGCCAGCAGCGCCGTGGGACAGAGCACAGATACGCAGTATTTT.